Detailed here is one TCR beta chain. These data are taken from a study of blood T cell repertoires in COVID-19. Study-level information: Donors in the United States, Italy and Spain gave samples during acute or convalescent COVID-19. Sources were T cells, B-cell-depleted T cells, or PBMCs; the material itself was cDNA or gDNA.

The CDR3 sequence is 12 residues long. V gave up 6 bases and J gave up 6 bases, with 12 bases separating them. Germline V gene sequence: CDR1 SGHTA, CDR2 FQGTGA. Source study methods: Reference gene primer amplification in the assay estimated nucleated cell counts. Repertoires were generated with immunoSEQ multiplex PCR, while TCRdb's copy carries only in-frame clones and drops some. V, J and clone size derive from that table, while D and trimming were established from the DNA sequence. Among more than 75,000 clones listed, 80% were seen once. This chain connects TRBV7-3 to TRBJ2-7; D unresolved. The sequence was obtained from a woman aged 80 or over with active or convalescent COVID-19. Sequencing was carried out using peripheral blood. The CDR3 loop reads CASRPTTCEQYF. The CDR3, as DNA: TGTGCCAGCAGACCCACGACTTGCGAGCAGTACTTC.